This T cell receptor beta chain was sequenced in a study of T cell responses to AZD1222 COVID-19 vaccine. The table came from immunoSEQ multiplex PCR; TCRdb's copy has only in-frame clones and leaves some out. The data contain about 140,000 clones, around 92% of them seen just once; the ten biggest clones take up 2.5% to 3%. In germline, CDR1 is LGHNA, CDR2 YSLEER. The CDR3 totals 15 residues. Trimming removed 4 bases from V and 4 bases from J, with 16 bases in between. Points from the study as a whole: Seropositivity was recorded at baseline in only 5 or 6 AZD1222 recipients.

To note about this clone: The antigen is undetermined.

The sequencing used peripheral blood, collected on day 0 of AZD1222 vaccination. This sequence originates from an adult in good health. The V call is TRBV4-3, the J call TRBJ2-5; D is perhaps TRBD1 or TRBD2 (5 bases each). The CDR3 nucleotides read TGCGCCAGCAGCCCCGGGATAGGGACGAGAGAGACCCAGTACTTC. This codes for CASSPGIGTRETQYF.